The 4 T cell receptor beta chains in this list originate from one sample, sequenced in a study of blood T cell repertoires in COVID-19. Generated by immunoSEQ multiplex PCR, the TCRdb table keeps only in-frame clones and is missing some. The data contain some 200,000 clones, 87% of them singletons. What was sequenced was peripheral blood. These receptors were obtained from a man between 60 and 75 years old with active or convalescent COVID-19.

The J gene is TRBJ2-3, the V gene TRBV10-3; 13 positions agree with TRBD2. The J segment lost 3 bases and the V segment lost 5 bases, leaving 2 bases of the junction unmatched. This CDR3 contains 15 residues. The germline V gene encodes CDR1 ENHRY and CDR2 SYGVKD. CDR3 DNA: TGTGCCATCAGTCAGACTAGCGGGGGGACAGATACGCAGTATTTT. Translation gives CAISQTSGGTDTQYF.

In its sample, this clone was seen once. The CDR3 coding sequence is TGTGCCAGCAGCTTAGGGTCAGGGGGCCATTACAATGAGCAGTTCTTC. The encoded protein is CASSLGSGGHYNEQFF. The chain couples TRBV7-9 to TRBJ2-1, with TRBD1 identical over 8 bases. This CDR3 has 16 amino acids. V was pared by 1 base and J by 4 bases, with 6 bases of the junction left unmatched. Germline CDR1 reads SEHNR; CDR2 reads FQNEAQ (reference sequence).

CDR3 amino acids: CASSYRDRPNYGYTF. Written as DNA, the CDR3 is TGTGCCAGCAGTTACCGGGACAGACCTAACTATGGCTACACCTTC. The V and J genes are TRBV6-2 or TRBV6-3 and TRBJ1-2; 7 nucleotides align to TRBD1. J lost 0 bases, V lost 2 bases, and 3 bases had no gene match. The CDR3 is 15 amino acids. CDR1 is MNHEY, CDR2 SVGEGT, per germline.

This clone was recorded a few times. V gene TRBV5-1 combines with J gene TRBJ1-2; 9 nucleotides align to TRBD1. Germline trimming cut 4 bases from V and 7 bases from J; bases unmatched to any gene: 11. Germline values: CDR1 SGHRS, CDR2 YFSETQ. The CDR3 is 15 residues long. This chain's CDR3 is CASSPGTGGVGGYTF. The CDR3 region has the DNA TGCGCCAGCAGCCCTGGTACAGGGGGCGTAGGTGGCTACACCTTC. Full variable domain (missing parts from reference TRBV5-1 and TRBJ1-2): KAGVTQTPRYLIKTRGQQVTLSCSPISGHRSVSWYQQTPGQGLQFLFEYFSETQRNKGNFPGRFSGRQFSNSRSEMNVSTLELGDSALYLCASSPGTGGVGGYTFGSGTRLTVV.